The rows below give T cell receptor beta chains drawn from one sample of a study of neurological immune-mediated disorders. TCRdb fed the 5' RACE reads into MiXCR, producing one record per CDR3 protein. This sample has about 70,000 distinct CDR3 sequences, with 2.5% to 4% found just once. Sequenced material: PBMCs. The source is a woman between 45 and 60 years old with multiple sclerosis. Both conserved end residues are part of each CDR3.

>TRBV6-1
CASSLGDYEQYF
>TRBV20-1
CSAETVSGGSSTDTQYF
>TRBV21-1
CASRLAGKPKNIQYF
>TRBV20-1
CSARVVPIAGQGDLAGNTIYF
>TRBV20-1
CSAGTDSNQPQHF
>TRBV20-1
CSAPGLAVGETQYF
>TRBV5-1
CASSPTQWGGETQYF
>TRBV5-1
CASSLTDSKYNEQFF
>TRBV7-2
CASSSTPSYYNEQFF
>TRBV5-1
CASRRNLANEKLFF
>TRBV12-3/TRBV12-4
CASSPHPGQGVETQYF
>TRBV5-1
CASSFEGGTKTQYF
>TRBV4-2
CASSQRAGGYNEQFF
>TRBV20-1
CSATGTSGTQETQYF
>TRBV10-1
CASSEGVAGGLAYNEQFF
>TRBV20-1
CSAGGRGSNEKLFF
>TRBV7-7
CASSTRGLAGAKAKNIQYF
>TRBV20-1
CSAPDSVTGELFF
>TRBV6-2/TRBV6-3
CASSSRDRGYQPQHF
>TRBV20-1
CSASNLDREDGYTF
>TRBV4-2
CASSQDLGTLETQYF
>TRBV10-3
CAISRQGPYNEQFF
>TRBV7-2
CASSAAGQAEEKLFF
>TRBV10-2
CASSEGQGGTFF
>TRBV5-4
CASGDRDRKSPLHF
>TRBV27
CASSLTPWGAEAFF
>TRBV7-2
CASQKNTEAFF
>TRBV7-9
CASSLAAGGYNEQFF
>TRBV11-3
CASSLVFSGSYNEQFF
>TRBV12-3/TRBV12-4
CASSFLSGGGSDTQYF
>TRBV28
CASRAPAWNTQYF